The present TCR beta chain was sequenced within a study of T cells in Graves' hyperthyroidism and ophthalmopathy. Trimming removed 2 bases from V and 6 bases from J, with 14 bases in between. The CDR3 has 15 amino acids. Germline V gene sequence: CDR1 MNHNS, CDR2 SASEGT. Amplified TCR beta CDR3 regions derived from RNA transcripts. When the TCR CDR3 underwent first-round RT-PCR, the HTBI primer set was used. Each CDR3 protein is one row after TCRdb ran MiXCR on the multiplex PCR reads. This sample has more than 500,000 distinct CDR3 sequences, with around 16% found just once. The gene calls are TRBV6-1 and TRBJ1-5, with D possibly TRBD1 on 6 matching bases. The material sequenced was blood. The sequence was collected from a woman in her thirties with Graves' hyperthyroidism. This CDR3 reads CASSETNLRGQPQHF. The CDR3 nucleotides are TGTGCCAGCAGTGAAACAAACCTCAGGGGTCAGCCCCAGCATTTT.